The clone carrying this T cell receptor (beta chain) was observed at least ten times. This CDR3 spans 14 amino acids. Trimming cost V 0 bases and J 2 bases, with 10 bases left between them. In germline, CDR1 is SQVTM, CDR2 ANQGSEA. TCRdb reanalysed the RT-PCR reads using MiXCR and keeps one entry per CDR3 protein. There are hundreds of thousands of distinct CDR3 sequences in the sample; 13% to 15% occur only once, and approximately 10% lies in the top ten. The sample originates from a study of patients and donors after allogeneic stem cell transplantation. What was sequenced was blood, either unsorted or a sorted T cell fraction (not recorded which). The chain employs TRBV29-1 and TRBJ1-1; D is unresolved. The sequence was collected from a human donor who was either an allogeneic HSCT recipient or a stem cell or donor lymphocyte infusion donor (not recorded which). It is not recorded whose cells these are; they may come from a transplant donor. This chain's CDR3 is CSVEDSAFNTEAFF. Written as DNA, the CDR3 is TGCAGCGTTGAAGATTCGGCATTCAACACTGAAGCTTTCTTT.